This T cell receptor beta chain stems from a study of blood T cell repertoires in COVID-19 (TCRdb year 2020). In the study overall: The collaborator samples originated in the United States, Italy and Spain and spanned the acute and convalescent phases of COVID-19. The prospective study material was composed of cDNA or gDNA derived from T cells, B-cell-depleted T cells, or PBMCs. Subjects who had been exposed to COVID-19, were actively infected with it, or had recovered from it provided the deeply sampled blood TCRbeta repertoires that made up the dataset. The repertoires were made available in a free public database intended to serve as a resource for research on the immune response to SARS-CoV-2. Samples came from the ongoing ImmuneRACE study (first 160 participants) plus 1,254 subjects from 6 global collaborators. Sample metadata almost always included a de-identified subject ID, COVID-19 status, age in years and sex. HLA class I and class II types, where available, came from metadata supplied by the sample provider rather than from assay-based typing.

TCRbeta CDR3 regions were amplified from genomic DNA using the immunoSEQ Assay, a bias-controlled multiplex PCR. From the authors' description of their analysis: The number of nucleated cells in each sample was estimated from the amplification of reference gene primers within the assay. Sequence reads were collapsed and filtered to measure the absolute abundance of every unique TCRbeta CDR3 rearrangement. For each sample, productive Simpson clonality was calculated as the square root of Simpson's diversity index across productive rearrangements. TCRdb holds this immuneACCESS table with in-frame rearrangements only. Some clones are missing; in checked studies, unresolved V genes explain under half, and the rest has no known cause. D and trimming come from the DNA, and the V and J calls and clone size come from that table. This sample has about 160,000 clones in its table, and about nine tenths of those were observed once. About 2.5% of the sample rests with the top ten.

Note on this clone: This receptor's antigen is unknown. No much larger clone is present one base from it, and per-base qualities are unavailable.

General study outcomes and caveats: The quantity of clinical and demographic metadata differed by source and by participant and was supplied without curation.

Whole blood was collected in K2EDTA tubes by collaborating institutions according to the institutions' own protocols. For TCRbeta analysis, collaborators shipped samples in one of three forms: frozen whole blood, isolated PBMCs, or DNA extracted from either of those sample types. Its CDR3 holds 16 amino acids, cysteine through phenylalanine. CDR3 DNA is the only sequence kept; it has 48 bases, read in frame from the first base. Reading the germline V gene (reference sequence) gives CDR1 MNHEY and CDR2 SMNVEV. V is pruned by 5 bases and J by 6 bases, leaving 9 bases of the junction without a gene match.

The receptor chain draws on TRBV27 and TRBJ2-1, and 11 junctional nucleotides match TRBD2. What was sequenced was peripheral blood. The TCR sequence derives from a young man with acute or convalescent COVID-19. The CDR3 in this case is CASSTRGGLAVNEQFF. The nucleotide sequence is given as TGTGCCAGCAGTACCAGGGGGGGACTAGCGGTCAATGAGCAGTTCTTC.